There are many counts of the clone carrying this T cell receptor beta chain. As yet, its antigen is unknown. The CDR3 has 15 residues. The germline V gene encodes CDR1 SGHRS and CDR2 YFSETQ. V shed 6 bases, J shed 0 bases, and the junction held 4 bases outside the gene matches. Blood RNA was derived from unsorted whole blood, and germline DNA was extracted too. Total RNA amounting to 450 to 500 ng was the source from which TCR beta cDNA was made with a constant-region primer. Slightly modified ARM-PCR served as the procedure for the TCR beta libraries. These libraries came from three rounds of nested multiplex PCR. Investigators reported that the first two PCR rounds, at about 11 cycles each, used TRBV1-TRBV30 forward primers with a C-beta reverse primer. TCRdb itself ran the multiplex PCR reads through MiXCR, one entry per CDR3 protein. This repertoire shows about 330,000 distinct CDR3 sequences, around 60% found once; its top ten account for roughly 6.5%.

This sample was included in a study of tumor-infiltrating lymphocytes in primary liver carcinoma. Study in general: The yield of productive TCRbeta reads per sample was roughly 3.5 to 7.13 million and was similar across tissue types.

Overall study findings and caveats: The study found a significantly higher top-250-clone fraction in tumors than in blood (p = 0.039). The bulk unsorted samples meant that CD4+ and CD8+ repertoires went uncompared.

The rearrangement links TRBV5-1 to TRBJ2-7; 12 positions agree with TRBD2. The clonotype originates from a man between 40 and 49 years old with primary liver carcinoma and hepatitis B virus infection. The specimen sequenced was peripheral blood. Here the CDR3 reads CASTTTSGSSYEQYF. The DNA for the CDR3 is TGCGCCAGCACCACGACTAGCGGGAGCTCCTACGAGCAGTACTTC.